Listed below are T cell receptor beta chains from one sample, sequenced in a study of OX40 agonist ivuxolimab in advanced cancers. Clones were read by immunoSEQ multiplex PCR, and TCRdb kept only the in-frame ones, dropping some. This sample has tens of thousands of clones, with about 81% found just once. Sequencing was performed on CD4+ or CD8+ T cells sorted from blood, taken in a trial of the OX40 agonist ivuxolimab. These receptors all come from an adult with an advanced solid tumor such as melanoma, head and neck, liver or kidney cancer. CDR3s include the opening cysteine and the closing phenylalanine or tryptophan. The D gene is left open where the match is weak. Rows give clone size only sometimes, using once, few, many, or a class for an expanded clone.

>TRBJ1-3|-|TRBV7-9|15|-
TGTGCCAGCAGCCCGGCGGGCATGGGTGGAAACACCATATATTTT
CASSPAGMGGNTIYF
>TRBJ1-4|TRBD1|TRBV12-5|16|once
TGTGCTAGTGGTTTGAGCCGACAGGGGACTAATGAAAAACTGTTTTTT
CASGLSRQGTNEKLFF
>TRBJ2-2|TRBD2|TRBV5-1|15|-
TGCGCCAGCAGCAAACTAGCGGGAAGCACCGGGGAGCTGTTTTTT
CASSKLAGSTGELFF
>TRBJ1-1|-|TRBV5-1|13|-
TGCGCCAGCAGCTTGGTCGGCAACGCTGAAGCTTTCTTT
CASSLVGNAEAFF
>TRBJ1-1|-|TRBV7-9|14|many
TGTGCCAGCAGCTTAGCTTCAGTAAACACTGAAGCTTTCTTT
CASSLASVNTEAFF
>TRBJ2-5|TRBD1|TRBV5-1|15|-
TGCGCCAGCAGCTTGGATGGACAGGATAAAGAGACCCAGTACTTC
CASSLDGQDKETQYF
>TRBJ1-2|-|TRBV28|11|few
TGTGCCAGCAGTAATATAAAGGGCTACACCTTC
CASSNIKGYTF
>TRBJ2-1|TRBD2|TRBV5-1|14|-
TGCGCCAGTACCCTAGCGGGGGGGTACAATGAGCAGTTCTTC
CASTLAGGYNEQFF
>TRBJ1-4|-|TRBV7-2|15|-
TGTGCCAGCAGTCCGAGGTGGGGGCCTAATGAAAAACTGTTTTTT
CASSPRWGPNEKLFF
>TRBJ1-1|-|TRBV12-2|15|few
TGTGCAAGTCGCTTAGATCAAGGGCCGCATTCTGAAGCTTTCTTT
CASRLDQGPHSEAFF
>TRBJ1-1|-|TRBV7-3|15|-
TGTGCCAGCAGCTTAATGACAGCCCCGAACACTGAAGCTTTCTTT
CASSLMTAPNTEAFF
>TRBJ2-3|TRBD2|TRBV6-4|15|-
TGTGCCAGCACGCTCGAAGCGGGAATTGCAAATACGCAGTATTTT
CASTLEAGIANTQYF
>TRBJ1-4|-|TRBV6-1|13|-
TGTGCTACGGAGGGACCGTTTAATGAAAAACTGTTTTTT
CATEGPFNEKLFF
>TRBJ1-4|TRBD1|TRBV4-1|15|-
TGCGCCAGCAAAACCCTACAGGGGGGTAATGAAAAACTGTTTTTT
CASKTLQGGNEKLFF
>TRBJ2-3|-|TRBV11-1|13|-
TGTGCCAGCAGACCCCAGGGGACAGATACGCAGTATTTT
CASRPQGTDTQYF
>TRBJ1-5|-|TRBV7-9|12|-
TGTGCCAGCAGTTTAGAGGGACAGCCCCAGCATTTT
CASSLEGQPQHF
>TRBJ2-1|TRBD2|TRBV10-3|15|-
TGTGCCATCAGTGAGGTCAACGCGGGGGGCAATGAGCAGTTCTTC
CAISEVNAGGNEQFF